These T cell receptor beta chains were read from a single sample in a study of beta chain features in type 1 diabetes. TCRdb keeps only in-frame clones here, not all; method: immunoSEQ multiplex PCR. The sample comprises around 250,000 clones, around 22% of which are singletons, and 0.012% rests with the top ten. Sequenced input: naive CD4+ T cells from blood. All receptors derive from a woman younger than 45 with type 1 diabetes. Each CDR3 is given with its conserved first and last residue. The D gene is left open where the match is weak. Part of the rows lack a size; the others show once, few, many or a class for expanded clones.

few,NA,TRBV7-9,TRBJ2-1,TGTGCCAGCAGCCTGGTTTCTAGCGATGAGCAGTTCTTC,CASSLVSSDEQFF
NA,NA,TRBV7-9,TRBJ1-4,TGTGCCAGCAGTCAAACAGGGTATAATGAAAAACTGTTTTTT,CASSQTGYNEKLFF
NA,TRBD2,TRBV5-1,TRBJ2-5,TGCGCCAGCAGCTTGACGCCAGCGGGAGGCGGGGAGACCCAGTACTTC,CASSLTPAGGGETQYF
NA,NA,TRBV11-1,TRBJ1-1,TGTGCCAGCAGCTTCGCACAATCGAACACTGAAGCTTTCTTT,CASSFAQSNTEAFF
NA,NA,TRBV5-1,TRBJ1-2,TGCGCCAGCAGCTTACAGGGTGGCTATGGCTACACCTTC,CASSLQGGYGYTF
NA,NA,TRBV7-2,TRBJ2-5,TGTGCCAGCAGCTTTCCCGTTGGGGGCGCGGAGACCCAGTACTTC,CASSFPVGGAETQYF
NA,NA,TRBV9,TRBJ2-5,TGTGCCAGCAGCGGTATTGGGCTACAAGAGACCCAGTACTTC,CASSGIGLQETQYF
NA,NA,TRBV28,TRBJ1-2,TGTGCCAGCAGTTTTCCCCTCCCTAACTATGGCTACACCTTC,CASSFPLPNYGYTF
few,NA,TRBV9,TRBJ2-3,TGTGCCAGCAGCATCAGCGGGAGCACAGATACGCAGTATTTT,CASSISGSTDTQYF
NA,TRBD2,TRBV29-1,TRBJ2-3,TGCAGCGTCCGCGGGGACTACCGTTCCTTCACAGATACGCAGTATTTT,CSVRGDYRSFTDTQYF
few,NA,TRBV29-1,TRBJ2-1,TGCAGCGTTGAAGGGCTAGCTTATGAGCAGTTCTTC,CSVEGLAYEQFF
few,TRBD1,TRBV30,TRBJ1-5,TGTGCCTGGAGTGTACTCGCAGGGGGGCAGCCCCAGCATTTT,CAWSVLAGGQPQHF
NA,TRBD2,TRBV2,TRBJ2-5,TGTGCCAGCAGCCCGGGACTAAGACAAGAGACCCAGTACTTC,CASSPGLRQETQYF
NA,TRBD2,TRBV28,TRBJ2-5,TGTGCCAGCAGTTCCTCCAGTCTAGCGGGGTCAGAGACCCAGTACTTC,CASSSSSLAGSETQYF
few,TRBD2,TRBV9,TRBJ2-1,TGTGCCAGCAGCGTGACTAGCGGGAGATTTAATGAGCAGTTCTTC,CASSVTSGRFNEQFF
NA,TRBD2,TRBV30,TRBJ2-1,TGTGCCTGGAGTCGGAGCGGGAGTTGGAGAGAGCAGTTCTTC,CAWSRSGSWREQFF
NA,TRBD1,TRBV7-2,TRBJ2-5,TGTGCCAGCAGCTTAGGGGAAGGGGGCGGCGAAGAGACCCAGTACTTC,CASSLGEGGGEETQYF
few,NA,TRBV23-1,TRBJ1-5,TGCGCCAGCACCTTCGGGGGCAATCAGCCCCAGCATTTT,CASTFGGNQPQHF
NA,NA,TRBV7-6,TRBJ1-1,TGTGCCAGCAGCTTAGGGTCAGGGGACGGGCCGGTCTTT,CASSLGSGDGPVF
few,TRBD1,TRBV7-3,TRBJ1-1,TGTGCCAGCAGCGATTTAGACAGGGGGATTAACACTGAAGCTTTCTTT,CASSDLDRGINTEAFF
few,NA,TRBV5-6,TRBJ2-1,TGTGCCAGCAGCATCCTAGTTCCCCCCTACAATGAGCAGTTCTTC,CASSILVPPYNEQFF
few,NA,TRBV30,TRBJ1-5,TGTGCCTGGAGTGTAAGATCTAATAGCAATCAGCCCCAGCATTTT,CAWSVRSNSNQPQHF
few,NA,TRBV7-9,TRBJ2-1,TGTGCCAGCAGCTTAGACGCGGTAGGGGCTGGCAATGAGCAGTTCTTC,CASSLDAVGAGNEQFF
few,TRBD1,TRBV4-1,TRBJ1-2,TGCGCCAGCAGCCCCTTAGGTATCCTCTGGACAGGGACCTATGGCTACACCTTC,CASSPLGILWTGTYGYTF
NA,NA,TRBV18,TRBJ1-5,TGTGCCAGCTCGCCTCTCATAGATCAGCCCCAGCATTTT,CASSPLIDQPQHF
few,NA,TRBV4-2,TRBJ1-4,TGTGCCAGCAGCCAAGATCGGACGGGGGAAAAACTGTTTTTT,CASSQDRTGEKLFF
NA,TRBD2,TRBV6-6,TRBJ2-7,TGTGCCAGCATGCTAACTAGCGGGAGGTCCTACGAGCAGTACTTC,CASMLTSGRSYEQYF
few,TRBD1,TRBV5-1,TRBJ1-1,TGCGCCAGCAGCTTGTGGGACAGGGGGACGGACACTGAAGCTTTCTTT,CASSLWDRGTDTEAFF
NA,NA,TRBV2,TRBJ1-4,TGTGCCAGCAGTGAGAACCGACGGGGAGAGGAACTGTTTTTT,CASSENRRGEELFF
NA,TRBD1,TRBV19,TRBJ1-2,TGTGCCAGTACCCCCGGGACAGTCCTCTATGGCTACACCTTC,CASTPGTVLYGYTF
NA,TRBD1,TRBV19,TRBJ1-3,TGTGCCAGTACCCTGACAGGGACTGGAAACACCATATATTTT,CASTLTGTGNTIYF
NA,NA,TRBV29-1,TRBJ1-1,TGCAGCGCTGAGGGCAGGGTACACACTGAAGCTTTCTTT,CSAEGRVHTEAFF
NA,TRBD2,TRBV30,TRBJ2-1,TGTGCCTGGAGTGTTGGGGAGCGGGAGTTTCTGTTCTTC,CAWSVGEREFLFF
NA,NA,TRBV7-9,TRBJ2-3,TGTGCCAGTCGTAGGGGCAGTGATTACGCAGATACGCAGTATTTT,CASRRGSDYADTQYF
NA,NA,TRBV7-7,TRBJ2-1,TGTACCCCGGCGGGGACTCGGGAATGCGGTGAGCAGTTCTTC,CTPAGTRECGEQFF
NA,NA,TRBV5-1,TRBJ2-5,TGCGCCAGCAGCCTCAGACACAAGCAAGAGACCCAGTACTTC,CASSLRHKQETQYF
NA,TRBD2,TRBV18,TRBJ2-3,TGTGCCAGCTCACCATTCGCTAGCGGGAGCGCAGATACGCAGTATTTT,CASSPFASGSADTQYF
NA,NA,TRBV15,TRBJ2-7,TGTGCCACCAGCGTCGGGGGAGTGGGCGAGCAGTACTTC,CATSVGGVGEQYF
NA,TRBD2,TRBV28,TRBJ2-7,TGTGCCAGCAGTTCCTTTAAGAGCGGGAGCTACGAGCAGTACTTC,CASSSFKSGSYEQYF
NA,TRBD2,TRBV13,TRBJ2-7,TGTGCCAGCAGCTTTATCCAGCGGGAATACGAGCAGTACTTC,CASSFIQREYEQYF
NA,TRBD1,TRBV9,TRBJ1-2,TGTGCCAGCAGCGTAGACAGGGGGCCAGCTTACACCTTC,CASSVDRGPAYTF
few,NA,TRBV29-1,TRBJ1-4,TGCAGCGTTGGAGTCGGGGGGCCGAATGAAAAACTGTTTTTT,CSVGVGGPNEKLFF